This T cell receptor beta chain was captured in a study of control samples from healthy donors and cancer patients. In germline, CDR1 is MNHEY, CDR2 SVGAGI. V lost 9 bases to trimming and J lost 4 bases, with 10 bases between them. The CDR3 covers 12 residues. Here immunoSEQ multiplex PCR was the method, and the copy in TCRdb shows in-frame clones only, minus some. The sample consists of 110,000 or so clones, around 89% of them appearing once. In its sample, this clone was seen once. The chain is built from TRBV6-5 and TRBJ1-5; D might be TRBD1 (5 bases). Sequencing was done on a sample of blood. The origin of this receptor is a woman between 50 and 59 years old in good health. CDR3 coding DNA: TGTGCCAGTGGGTGGGGGAATCAGCCCCAGCATTTT. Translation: CASGWGNQPQHF.